These 24 T cell receptor beta chains were sequenced from one sample in a study of T cell responses to AZD1222 COVID-19 vaccine. This table comes from immunoSEQ multiplex PCR, and its TCRdb copy is limited to in-frame clones, with some not included. Of about 150,000 clones in the sample, 90% were seen once. The sequenced sample was peripheral blood, obtained 28 days after the second AZD1222 dose. The receptors come from an adult who received the AZD1222 COVID-19 vaccine.

The genes are TRBV7-2 and TRBJ2-1, with 14 bases that match TRBD2. This CDR3 is built from 19 residues. V shed 5 bases and J 4 bases; nucleotides not matched to a gene: 13. Germline lookup yields CDR1 SGHTA and CDR2 FQGNSA. Here the CDR3 DNA reads TGTGCCAGCAGCGTATCCGGGACTAGCGGGAGCTATCTATACAATGAGCAGTTCTTC. It codes for CASSVSGTSGSYLYNEQFF. Complete variable domain (other parts from reference TRBV7-2 and TRBJ2-1): GAGVSQSPSNKVTEKGKDVELRCDPISGHTALYWYRQSLGQGLEFLIYFQGNSAPDKSGLPSDRFSAERTGGSVSTLTIQRTQQEDSAVYLCASSVSGTSGSYLYNEQFFGPGTRLTVL.

The rearrangement links TRBV24-1 to TRBJ1-3, with TRBD1 as a possible D gene (5 bases). Per the germline V gene, CDR1 is KGHDR and CDR2 is SFDVKD. V was shortened by 8 bases and J by 2 bases, with 18 bases between the two germline ends. The CDR3 runs 16 residues. In DNA, the CDR3 is TGTGCCACCACCATGGGTAGGGGATCCCCTGGAAACACCATATATTTT. Translating it yields CATTMGRGSPGNTIYF.

The chain joins TRBV5-4 to TRBJ1-4; 9 bases are a match to TRBD1. The CDR3 has 14 residues. J was trimmed by 8 bases and V by 7 bases; bases with no gene match: 9. The germline CDR1 and CDR2 sequences are SGHNT and YYREEE (reference sequence). The CDR3 protein is CASGTGGGGEKLFF. For the CDR3, the DNA is TGTGCCAGCGGAACAGGGGGCGGAGGCGAAAAACTGTTTTTT.

The chain couples TRBV19 to TRBJ2-3, with unresolved D. The germline V gene has CDR1 LNHDA and CDR2 SQIVND (reference sequence). Trimming pared 8 bases from V and 2 bases from J, leaving 14 bases between. There are 14 residues in the CDR3. The CDR3 spells CASASRAPTDTQYF. The CDR3 region has the DNA TGTGCCAGTGCCTCCCGGGCCCCCACAGATACGCAGTATTTT.

The chain carries TRBV29-1 and TRBJ1-1, with D perhaps matching TRBD1 (5 bases). Germline V gene data show CDR1 as SQVTM and CDR2 as ANQGSEA. The CDR3 consists of 13 residues. The V gene lost 0 bases and the J gene lost 0 bases, with 5 bases spanning the gap. In DNA form, the CDR3 reads TGCAGCGTTGAAGAACAGGTGAACACTGAAGCTTTCTTT. This translates into CSVEEQVNTEAFF.

The J gene is TRBJ2-2, the V gene TRBV6-4, with 7 nucleotides matching TRBD1. CDR1 and CDR2 (germline): MRHNA, SNTAGT. Losses at the gene ends were 5 bases for V and 4 bases for J; bases not matched to a gene: 7. The CDR3 is 15 amino acids. In nucleotides, the CDR3 is TGTGCCAGCAGTCCGCTAGACAGGGCCACCGGGGAGCTGTTTTTT. It is translated as CASSPLDRATGELFF.

This clone was seen only once. CDR3 coding DNA: TGTGCCAGCAGCTTAGGTGGGGGCGGGGCGGTTTCCAATCAGCCCCAGCATTTT. Translated: CASSLGGGGAVSNQPQHF. The chain uses TRBV5-6 and TRBJ1-5, with D maybe TRBD1 (6 bases). Trimming took off 2 bases at V and 3 bases at J, with 21 bases between the two ends. This CDR3 region has 18 residues. Germline CDR1 and CDR2: SGHDT and YYEEEE.

The V and J genes are TRBV19 and TRBJ1-4; D not resolved. Germline CDR1 LNHDA, CDR2 SQIVND (reference sequence). V was shortened by 7 bases and J by 7 bases, with 10 bases between the two germline ends. There are 12 residues in the CDR3. This CDR3 reads CASKAAAEKLFF. CDR3 nucleotide sequence: TGTGCCAGTAAAGCCGCTGCTGAAAAACTGTTTTTT.

The V and J genes are TRBV30 and TRBJ2-5, with 7 bases aligning to TRBD1. The junction had 7 bases not matched to a gene; V was cut back by 5 bases and J by 4 bases. This CDR3 is built from 13 residues. The V gene's germline CDR1 is GTSNPN and CDR2 SVGIG (reference sequence). The DNA of the CDR3 is TGTGCCTGGCGACAGGGAGCTACAGAGACCCAGTACTTC. Encoded protein: CAWRQGATETQYF.

This clone has only a few counts. The chain joins TRBV27 to TRBJ2-1; TRBD2 agrees at 12 bases. Trimming took 4 bases from V and 9 from J; bases not matched to a gene: 7. Germline V gene data show CDR1 as MNHEY and CDR2 as SMNVEV (reference sequence). CDR3 length: 15 amino acids. The CDR3: CASSSPSGRAGEQFF. Written as DNA, the CDR3 is TGTGCCAGCAGTTCTCCTAGCGGGAGGGCGGGTGAGCAGTTCTTC.

This clone showed up many times. The chain employs TRBV3-1 (or the pseudogene TRBV3-2) and TRBJ1-2; D not resolved. The CDR3 runs to 12 residues. The V and J ends lost 0 bases and 2 bases respectively, with 1 base between them. Germline values: CDR1 LGHDT, CDR2 YNNKEL (reference sequence). Here the CDR3 reads CASSQDNYGYTF. The CDR3 DNA reads TGTGCCAGCAGCCAAGACAACTATGGCTACACCTTC.

This chain joins TRBV2 and TRBJ1-5; tentative D call: TRBD1 (5 bases). The CDR3 is 13 residues long. Germline V gene lookup returns CDR1 SNHLY and CDR2 FYNNEI. Trimming removed 5 bases from V and 1 base from J, with 6 bases in between. Written as DNA, the CDR3 is TGTGCCAGCAGTACAGGAAGCAATCAGCCCCAGCATTTT. Translation: CASSTGSNQPQHF.

The gene calls are TRBV29-1 and TRBJ1-1, with 8 bases lining up with TRBD1. V lost 5 bases to trimming and J lost 1 base; unmatched junction nucleotides: 3. Germline V gene data show CDR1 as SQVTM and CDR2 as ANQGSEA. This CDR3 is 13 amino acids long. In DNA, the CDR3 is TGCAGCGTTCGACAGGGGCAGAACACTGAAGCTTTCTTT. It codes for CSVRQGQNTEAFF.

Details on this clone: A read error may produce the germline difference seen at one junction end. The chain links TRBV27 to TRBJ2-1; D is possibly TRBD1 (6 bases). This CDR3 region has 16 residues. CDR1 and CDR2 (germline): MNHEY, SMNVEV (reference sequence). In nucleotides, the CDR3 is TGTGCCAGCAGTCTATCTTCAGGGGAAAGGTACAATGAGCAGTTCTTC. Its protein product is CASSLSSGERYNEQFF.

The chain has TRBV12-3 or TRBV12-4 and TRBJ2-1; maybe TRBD2 (5 bases). The CDR3 loop spans 11 amino acids. With 1 base removed from V and 10 bases from J, the gap between germline ends came to 5 bases. The CDR3 DNA is TGTGCCAGCAGTTTAGGAGGGGAGCAGTTCTTC. Protein: CASSLGGEQFF.

The chain uses TRBV25-1 and TRBJ1-4, with D perhaps matching TRBD1 (5 bases). In germline, CDR1 is MGHDK, CDR2 SYGVNS. The CDR3 is made up of 14 amino acids. The V end lost 3 bases, the J end lost 7 bases, and 12 bases lay between the germline ends. The CDR3 coding sequence is TGTGCCAGCAGTGATTTCGGCGGGGGTGAAAAACTGTTTTTT. This encodes CASSDFGGGEKLFF. Full variable domain (rest looked up from reference TRBV25-1 and TRBJ1-4): EADIYQTPRYLVIGTGKKITLECSQTMGHDKMYWYQQDPGMELHLIHYSYGVNSTEKGDLSSESTVSRIRTEHFPLTLESARPSHTSQYLCASSDFGGGEKLFFGSGTQLSVL.

The V call is TRBV12-5, the J call TRBJ1-1; D is possibly TRBD1 (6 bases). Germline V gives CDR1 LGHNT, CDR2 FRNRAP. Trimming removed 2 bases at V and 3 bases at J, with 16 bases between. The CDR3 is made up of 16 amino acids. The DNA of the CDR3 is TGTGCTAGTGGTTTGTACCCCGCGGGGGCGGACACTGAAGCTTTCTTT. Translation: CASGLYPAGADTEAFF.

The V and J genes are TRBV18 and TRBJ1-2; D perhaps matches TRBD1 (6 bases). Trimming took off 5 bases at V and 1 base at J, with 8 bases between the two ends. From germline, CDR1 is KGHSH and CDR2 LQKENI. The CDR3 has 13 amino acids. The CDR3 sequence: CASSADSNYGYTF. The CDR3 DNA follows: TGTGCCAGCTCAGCGGACAGTAACTATGGCTACACCTTC.

The rearrangement links TRBV19 to TRBJ2-7; a possible D gene is TRBD1 (5 bases). V lost 5 bases to trimming and J lost 0 bases, with 11 bases between them. CDR1 and CDR2 from the germline V gene are LNHDA and SQIVND (reference sequence). The CDR3 length is 14 residues. CDR3 residues: CASSPGIRSYEQYF. In DNA form, the CDR3 reads TGTGCCAGTAGTCCAGGGATCCGCTCCTACGAGCAGTACTTC.

The V and J genes are TRBV2 and TRBJ1-2; D unclear. The CDR3 length is 11 residues. Germline V gives CDR1 SNHLY, CDR2 FYNNEI. Trimming removed 6 bases at V and 7 bases at J, with 9 bases between. The CDR3 sequence: CASRQLSGYTF. The DNA for the CDR3 is TGTGCCAGCAGGCAACTCTCTGGCTACACCTTC.

The V gene is TRBV21-1, the J gene TRBJ1-2. TRBV21-1 is noted as a pseudogene. The CDR3 runs to 16 residues. The CDR3 DNA sequence: TGTGCCAGCAGCAAAGGAAGAGGCAGGACTAACTATGGCTACACCTTC. Its protein is CASSKGRGRTNYGYTF.

The rearrangement uses TRBV7-2 and TRBJ2-7, with unresolved D. This CDR3 comprises 17 residues. Germline CDR1 is SGHTA and CDR2 is FQGNSA. V shed 0 bases and J shed 0 bases, with 15 bases lying between them. The CDR3 coding sequence is TGTGCCAGCAGCTTAGCGAGTTGGGTAACCCGCTCCTACGAGCAGTACTTC. Translated, it gives CASSLASWVTRSYEQYF. The full variable domain, in which reference TRBV7-2 and TRBJ2-7 provide the parts outside the CDR3, is GAGVSQSPSNKVTEKGKDVELRCDPISGHTALYWYRQSLGQGLEFLIYFQGNSAPDKSGLPSDRFSAERTGGSVSTLTIQRTQQEDSAVYLCASSLASWVTRSYEQYFGPGTRLTVT.

The chain couples TRBV5-6 to TRBJ2-7; D is undetermined. Germline lookup yields CDR1 SGHDT and CDR2 YYEEEE. This CDR3 region has 15 residues. Deletions cut 5 bases from V and 0 bases from J, with 15 bases between. The DNA of the CDR3 is TGTGCCAGCAGTTCCGACGCCCACAGCTCCTACGAGCAGTACTTC. As protein: CASSSDAHSSYEQYF.

The chain uses TRBV21-1 and TRBJ1-4; the table's D call TRBD1 went unverified against the DNA. TRBV21-1 has pseudogene status. This CDR3 region has 14 residues. The CDR3 protein is CASSKGRGNEKLFF. In nucleotides, the CDR3 is TGTGCCAGCAGCAAAGGTAGGGGGAATGAAAAACTGTTTTTT.